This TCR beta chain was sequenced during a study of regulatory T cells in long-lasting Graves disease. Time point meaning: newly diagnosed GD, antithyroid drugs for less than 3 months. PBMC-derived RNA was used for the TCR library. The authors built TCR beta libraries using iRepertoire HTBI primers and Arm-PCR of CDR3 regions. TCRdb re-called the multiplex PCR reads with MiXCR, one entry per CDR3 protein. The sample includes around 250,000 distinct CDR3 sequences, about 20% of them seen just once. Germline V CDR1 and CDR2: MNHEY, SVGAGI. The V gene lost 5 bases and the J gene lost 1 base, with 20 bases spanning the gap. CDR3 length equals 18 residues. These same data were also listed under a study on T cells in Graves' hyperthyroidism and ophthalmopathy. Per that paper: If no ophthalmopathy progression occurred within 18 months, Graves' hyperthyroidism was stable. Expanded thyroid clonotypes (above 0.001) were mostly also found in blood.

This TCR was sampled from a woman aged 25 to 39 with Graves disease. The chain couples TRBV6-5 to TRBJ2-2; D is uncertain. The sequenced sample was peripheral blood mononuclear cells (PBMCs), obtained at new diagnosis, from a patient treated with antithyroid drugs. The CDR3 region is CASSRRPERTGNTGELFF. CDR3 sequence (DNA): TGTGCCAGCAGTCGCAGACCCGAACGGACCGGGAACACCGGGGAGCTGTTTTTT.